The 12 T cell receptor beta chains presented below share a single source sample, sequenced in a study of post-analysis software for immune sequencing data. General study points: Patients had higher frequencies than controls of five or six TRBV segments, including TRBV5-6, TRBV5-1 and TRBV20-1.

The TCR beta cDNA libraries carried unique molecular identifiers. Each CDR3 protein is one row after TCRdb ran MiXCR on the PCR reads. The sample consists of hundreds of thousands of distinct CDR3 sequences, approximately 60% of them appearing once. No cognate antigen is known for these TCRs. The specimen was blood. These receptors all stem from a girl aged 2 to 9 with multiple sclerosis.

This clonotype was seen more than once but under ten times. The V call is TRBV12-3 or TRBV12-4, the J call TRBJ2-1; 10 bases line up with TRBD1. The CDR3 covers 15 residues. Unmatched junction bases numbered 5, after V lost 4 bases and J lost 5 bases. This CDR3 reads CASSSRDRGDNEQFF. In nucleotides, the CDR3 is TGTGCCAGCAGTTCCCGGGACAGGGGCGACAATGAGCAGTTCTTC.

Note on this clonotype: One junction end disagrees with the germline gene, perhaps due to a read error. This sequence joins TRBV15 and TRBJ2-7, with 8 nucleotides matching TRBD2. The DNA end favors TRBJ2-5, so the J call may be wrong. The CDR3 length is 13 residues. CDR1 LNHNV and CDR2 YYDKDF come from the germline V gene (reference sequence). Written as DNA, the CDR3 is TGTACCACCAGCGGTATAGCGGGGGAGACCCAGTACTTC. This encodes CTTSGIAGETQYF.

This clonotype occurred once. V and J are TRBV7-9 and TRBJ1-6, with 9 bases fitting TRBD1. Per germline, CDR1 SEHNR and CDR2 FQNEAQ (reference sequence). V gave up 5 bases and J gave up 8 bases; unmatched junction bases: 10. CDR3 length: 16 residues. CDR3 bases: TGTGCCAGCAGCGGAGGGACAGGGCGGGGGGATTCACCCCTCCACTTT. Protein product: CASSGGTGRGDSPLHF.

CDR3 loop: CASSYSERRVSNYGYTF. CDR3 in DNA: TGTGCCAGCAGTTACTCGGAAAGGCGGGTTTCTAACTATGGCTACACCTTC. V usage is TRBV6-5 and J usage is TRBJ1-2, with D unclear. The CDR3 spans 17 residues. Germline-derived CDR1 and CDR2 are MNHEY and SVGAGI. V lost 0 bases, J lost 0 bases, and 14 bases lay in between.

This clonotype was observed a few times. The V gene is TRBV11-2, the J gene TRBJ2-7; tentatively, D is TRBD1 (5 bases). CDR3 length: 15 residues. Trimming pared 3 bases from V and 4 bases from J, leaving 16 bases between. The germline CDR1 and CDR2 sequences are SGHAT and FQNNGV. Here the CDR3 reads CASSLGSTALYEQYF. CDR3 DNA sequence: TGTGCCAGCAGCTTGGGTTCGACAGCTCTGTACGAGCAGTACTTC.

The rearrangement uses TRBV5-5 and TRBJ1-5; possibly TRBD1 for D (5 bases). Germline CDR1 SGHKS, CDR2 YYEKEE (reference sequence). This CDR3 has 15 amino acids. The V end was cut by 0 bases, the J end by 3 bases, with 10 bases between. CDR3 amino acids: CASSLAGALNQPQHF. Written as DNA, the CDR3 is TGTGCCAGCAGCTTGGCCGGGGCCCTCAATCAGCCCCAGCATTTT. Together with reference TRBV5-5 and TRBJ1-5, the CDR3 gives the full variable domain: DAGVTQSPTHLIKTRGQQVTLRCSPISGHKSVSWYQQVLGQGPQFIFQYYEKEERGRGNFPDRFSARQFPNYSSELNVNALLLGDSALYLCASSLAGALNQPQHFGDGTRLSIL.

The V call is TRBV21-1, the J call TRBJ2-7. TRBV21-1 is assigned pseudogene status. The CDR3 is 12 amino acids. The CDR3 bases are TGTGCCAGCAGCAAAGTAGGCTACGAGCAGTACTTC. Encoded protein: CASSKVGYEQYF.

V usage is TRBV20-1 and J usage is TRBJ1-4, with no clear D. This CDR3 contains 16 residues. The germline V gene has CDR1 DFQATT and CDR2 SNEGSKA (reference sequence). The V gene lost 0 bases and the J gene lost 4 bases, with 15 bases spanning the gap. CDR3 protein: CSARDTSGRINEKLFF. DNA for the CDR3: TGCAGTGCTAGAGATACATCGGGCAGAATTAATGAAAAACTGTTTTTT.

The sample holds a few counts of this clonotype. CDR3 loop: CASSKPGTSSYNEQFF. For the CDR3, the DNA is TGCGCCAGCAGTAAGCCGGGGACTAGCTCCTACAATGAGCAGTTCTTC. The chain links TRBV4-1 to TRBJ2-1, with 8 bases matching TRBD2. The V gene end was trimmed by 6 bases and the J gene end by 0 bases; junction bases not matched to a gene: 7. Per germline, CDR1 MGHRA and CDR2 YSYEKL. The CDR3 loop spans 16 amino acids.

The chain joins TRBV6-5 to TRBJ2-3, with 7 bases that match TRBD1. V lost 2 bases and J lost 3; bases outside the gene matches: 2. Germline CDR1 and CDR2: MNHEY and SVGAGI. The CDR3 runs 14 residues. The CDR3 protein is CASSYRDSTDTQYF. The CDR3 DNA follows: TGTGCCAGCAGTTACAGGGACAGTACAGATACGCAGTATTTT.

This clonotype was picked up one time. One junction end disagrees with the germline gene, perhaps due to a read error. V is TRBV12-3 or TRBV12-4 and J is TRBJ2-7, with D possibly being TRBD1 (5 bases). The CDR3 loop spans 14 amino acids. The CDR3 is CASRLEVGPYEQYF. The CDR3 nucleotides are TGTGCCAGCAGGTTAGAGGTGGGGCCCTACGAGCAGTACTTC.

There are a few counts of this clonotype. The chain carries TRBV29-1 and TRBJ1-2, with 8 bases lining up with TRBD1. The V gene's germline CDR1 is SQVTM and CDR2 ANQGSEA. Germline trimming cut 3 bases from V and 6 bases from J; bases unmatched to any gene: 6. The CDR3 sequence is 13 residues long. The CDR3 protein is CSVDGQGANGYTF. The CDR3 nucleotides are TGCAGCGTTGATGGCCAGGGGGCTAATGGCTACACCTTC.